Following are 29 T cell receptor beta chains from one sample sequenced in a study of blood T cell repertoires in COVID-19. Sequenced by immunoSEQ multiplex PCR; TCRdb stores in-frame clones only, minus some. The sample lists under 150,000 clones; approximately 90% were seen once. The sample taken for sequencing was PBMCs or T cells enriched from blood (not recorded which). These receptors came from a woman aged 25-40 years with acute COVID-19.

This sequence joins TRBV28 and TRBJ2-7, with TRBD2 as a possible D gene (6 bases). Trimming removed 3 bases at V and 0 bases at J, with 12 bases between. Germline V CDR1 and CDR2: MDHEN, SYDVKM. The CDR3 loop spans 15 amino acids. The CDR3 nucleotides read TGTGCCAGCAGTTTTTGGCGGGACGGCTCCTACGAGCAGTACTTC. The encoded protein is CASSFWRDGSYEQYF.

This chain joins TRBV6-2 or TRBV6-3 and TRBJ2-5, with 9 bases identical to TRBD2. Germline CDR1 reads MNHEY; CDR2 reads SVGEGT. After removal of 4 bases from V and 4 bases from J, the junction contained 7 bases not matched to a gene. This CDR3 has 15 residues. CDR3 in amino acids: CASSFAGGEGETQYF. As DNA, the CDR3 is TGTGCCAGCAGTTTCGCGGGAGGGGAAGGAGAGACCCAGTACTTC.

The chain carries TRBV2 and TRBJ2-7; the match to TRBD1 covers 7 bases. The ends lost 6 bases at V and 4 bases at J; junction bases unmatched: 9. The germline V gene encodes CDR1 SNHLY and CDR2 FYNNEI. The CDR3 loop spans 14 amino acids. The CDR3 region has the DNA TGTGCCAGCAGCGCTGGACAGGTACGATACGAGCAGTACTTC. Its protein product is CASSAGQVRYEQYF.

J is TRBJ1-2 and V is TRBV2; 8 bases are shared with TRBD1. Per germline, CDR1 SNHLY and CDR2 FYNNEI. The CDR3 is made up of 19 amino acids. Losses at the gene ends were 3 bases for V and 4 bases for J; bases not matched to a gene: 19. The CDR3 DNA sequence: TGTGCCAGCAGTGATAATTCTGGACAGGGTAGGATCGAAAGCTATGGCTACACCTTC. It codes for CASSDNSGQGRIESYGYTF.

This sequence joins TRBV24-1 and TRBJ2-2, with a possible D match to TRBD1 (6 bases). From germline, CDR1 is KGHDR and CDR2 SFDVKD. This CDR3 is 15 amino acids long. The V gene lost 2 bases and the J gene lost 5 bases, with 11 bases spanning the gap. The CDR3 loop reads CATSDWGPLTGELFF. The CDR3 region has the DNA TGTGCCACCAGTGATTGGGGGCCGTTGACCGGGGAGCTGTTTTTT.

The V call is TRBV10-3, the J call TRBJ2-5; D not resolved. Germline V gives CDR1 ENHRY, CDR2 SYGVKD. The length of the CDR3 is 13 residues. Trimming cost V 4 bases and J 3 bases, with 9 bases left between them. Here the CDR3 reads CAISAQWKETQYF. The CDR3 DNA reads as TGTGCCATCAGTGCACAGTGGAAAGAGACCCAGTACTTC.

The V and J genes are TRBV5-1 and TRBJ2-7; maybe TRBD2 (5 bases). There are 12 residues in the CDR3. Trimming pared 2 bases from V and 3 bases from J, leaving 6 bases between. CDR1 SGHRS and CDR2 YFSETQ come from the germline V gene. CDR3 DNA: TGCGCCAGCAGCTTTGAGGGCTACGAGCAGTACTTC. It specifies CASSFEGYEQYF.

The CDR3 spells CAWSVPRRNGYTF. The CDR3 nucleotides read TGTGCCTGGAGTGTACCCAGGAGGAATGGCTACACCTTC. V is TRBV30 and J is TRBJ1-2, with unresolved D. The germline CDR1 and CDR2 sequences are GTSNPN and SVGIG (reference sequence). The CDR3 runs to 13 residues. Trimming left V 0 bases short and J 6 bases short, with 11 bases between.

The V and J genes are TRBV28 and TRBJ2-2; TRBD1 matches 7 bases. Germline trimming cut 3 bases from V and 5 bases from J; bases unmatched to any gene: 3. CDR3 length: 14 residues. The germline gives CDR1 MDHEN, CDR2 SYDVKM. Here the CDR3 reads CASSLTGWTGELFF. The CDR3 coding sequence is TGTGCCAGCAGTTTGACAGGGTGGACCGGGGAGCTGTTTTTT.

This clone was counted once. This rearrangement joins TRBV19 to TRBJ1-1; weak D call: TRBD1 (5 bases). The CDR3 consists of 17 residues. Between the trimmed V and J ends, which lost 6 bases and 5 bases, there was a span of 25 bases. CDR1 and CDR2 from the germline V gene are LNHDA and SQIVND (reference sequence). The CDR3 spells CASSPQRGASSSTEAFF. CDR3 DNA: TGTGCCAGTAGCCCCCAAAGGGGCGCATCATCGAGTACTGAAGCTTTCTTT.

The gene calls are TRBV5-6 and TRBJ1-1; tentative D call: TRBD1 (6 bases). Trimming stripped 0 bases from V and 4 bases from J, with 22 bases between. The CDR3 loop spans 18 amino acids. Germline CDR1 and CDR2: SGHDT and YYEEEE. The CDR3 protein is CASSLGANAGGRGTEAFF. As DNA, the CDR3 is TGTGCCAGCAGCTTGGGGGCCAACGCCGGGGGGCGGGGCACTGAAGCTTTCTTT.

The CDR3 region is CASSREGTAFNEKLFF. CDR3 in DNA: TGCGCCAGCAGCCGAGAAGGGACAGCTTTTAATGAAAAACTGTTTTTT. This chain joins TRBV4-3 and TRBJ1-4, with 7 bases matching TRBD1. The trim removed 4 bases at V and 4 bases at J, leaving 9 bases unmatched. This CDR3 comprises 16 residues. The V gene's germline CDR1 is LGHNA and CDR2 YSLEER.

This clone was recorded only once. V usage is TRBV29-1 and J usage is TRBJ1-2; 8 bases align to TRBD1. Looked up from germline, CDR1 is SQVTM and CDR2 is ANQGSEA. With 6 bases clipped from V and 4 bases from J, the junction kept 10 bases outside the gene matches. The CDR3 has 14 residues. CDR3 coding DNA: TGCAGCGTAGACCAGGCAGGGGGCGGCTATGGCTACACCTTC. Protein product: CSVDQAGGGYGYTF.

The V call is TRBV28, the J call TRBJ2-1; D remains ambiguous. This CDR3 contains 11 residues. In germline, CDR1 is MDHEN, CDR2 SYDVKM. V was shortened by 8 bases and J by 5 bases, with 7 bases between the two germline ends. The CDR3 spells CASHGNNEQFF. CDR3 bases: TGTGCCAGCCACGGTAACAATGAGCAGTTCTTC.

A single count supports this clone. CDR3 nucleotides: TGTGCCAGCAGCTCACAGGGTGCCTATGGCTACACCTTC. This sequence encodes CASSSQGAYGYTF. This chain joins TRBV11-2 and TRBJ1-2; D perhaps matches TRBD1 (6 bases). The germline V gene encodes CDR1 SGHAT and CDR2 FQNNGV. The CDR3 is made up of 13 amino acids. V lost 4 bases and J 4 bases, leaving 10 bases between the germline ends.

The genes are TRBV6-1 and TRBJ2-7; 9 positions match TRBD1. The V and J ends lost 4 bases and 4 bases, in that order; junction bases with no gene match: 11. CDR1 and CDR2 from the germline V gene are MNHNS and SASEGT. This CDR3 comprises 16 residues. The DNA of the CDR3 is TGTGCCAGCAGTGTACAAACCGGGACAGGGTCTTACGAGCAGTACTTC. This encodes CASSVQTGTGSYEQYF.

The chain links TRBV11-3 to TRBJ2-5; 7 nucleotides line up with TRBD2. Germline V gene sequence: CDR1 SGHNT, CDR2 YENEEA. The CDR3 covers 13 residues. Trimming cost V 4 bases and J 4 bases; bases outside gene matches: 3. The CDR3 spells CASSYPGGETQYF. The CDR3, as DNA: TGTGCCAGCAGCTATCCGGGAGGAGAGACCCAGTACTTC. The full variable domain, completed using reference TRBV11-3 and TRBJ2-5, is EAGVVQSPRYKIIEKKQPVAFWCNPISGHNTLYWYLQNLGQGPELLIRYENEEAVDDSQLPKDRFSAERLKGVDSTLKIQPAELGDSAVYLCASSYPGGETQYFGPGTRLLVL.

The genes are TRBV5-6 and TRBJ2-1; TRBD1 matches at 8 bases. The CDR3 is made up of 14 amino acids. Germline trimming cut 4 bases from V and 15 bases from J; bases unmatched to any gene: 15. Germline V gene data show CDR1 as SGHDT and CDR2 as YYEEEE. DNA of the CDR3: TGTGCCAGCAGCGGCTCTGGCGCAGGGGGCGGGATGTTCTTC. Protein product: CASSGSGAGGGMFF.

This rearrangement joins TRBV5-1 to TRBJ1-5, with a tentative D call TRBD1 (5 bases). The CDR3 consists of 15 residues. Germline V gene lookup returns CDR1 SGHRS and CDR2 YFSETQ. V was clipped by 0 bases and J by 3 bases, with 10 bases between them. CDR3: CASSLAGGDNQPQHF. CDR3 nucleotides: TGCGCCAGCAGCTTGGCTGGGGGGGACAATCAGCCCCAGCATTTT.

This clone has only one observation. V usage is TRBV21-1 and J usage is TRBJ1-1; the table's D call, TRBD1, was not checked against the DNA. TRBV21-1 corresponds to a pseudogene. The CDR3 runs to 14 residues. The CDR3 spells CARADRSGNTEAFF. The DNA for the CDR3 is TGTGCCAGGGCCGACAGGTCCGGGAACACTGAAGCTTTCTTT.

The genes are TRBV7-2 and TRBJ2-3; the match to TRBD2 covers 8 bases. The V gene end was trimmed by 0 bases and the J gene end by 7 bases; junction bases not matched to a gene: 9. This CDR3 comprises 16 residues. CDR1 and CDR2 from the germline V gene are SGHTA and FQGNSA. This CDR3 reads CASSLAPGLETHTQYF. The CDR3 coding sequence is TGTGCCAGCAGCTTAGCGCCGGGACTAGAAACGCATACGCAGTATTTT.

This chain connects TRBV5-1 to TRBJ1-5; D gene uncertain. V gave up 0 bases and J gave up 1 base, with 8 bases separating them. Germline V lookup: CDR1 SGHRS, CDR2 YFSETQ. The CDR3 totals 15 residues. As DNA, the CDR3 is TGCGCCAGCAGCTTGGGTTTCGGGAGCAATCAGCCCCAGCATTTT. Protein sequence: CASSLGFGSNQPQHF.

The J gene is TRBJ2-7, the V gene TRBV6-1; TRBD2 is a possible D gene (6 bases). CDR3 length equals 18 residues. The germline V gene encodes CDR1 MNHNS and CDR2 SASEGT. Trimming stripped 6 bases from V and 2 bases from J, with 26 bases between. CDR3 DNA: TGTGCCAGCAGAGAAAAATTCCGGGACTCCACGCTCCCCTACGAGCAGTACTTC. This translates into CASREKFRDSTLPYEQYF.

The chain joins TRBV28 to TRBJ1-2; 8 bases align to TRBD1. The CDR3 covers 13 residues. Germline loops: CDR1 MDHEN, CDR2 SYDVKM. After removal of 9 bases from V and 3 bases from J, the junction contained 6 bases not matched to a gene. DNA of the CDR3: TGTGCCAGTAGGACAGGGTGGGACTATGGCTACACCTTC. Translated: CASRTGWDYGYTF.

The rearrangement uses TRBV6-5 and TRBJ2-5, with 7 positions matching TRBD1. This CDR3 has 13 residues. The V and J ends lost 6 bases and 4 bases, in that order; junction bases with no gene match: 5. In germline, CDR1 is MNHEY, CDR2 SVGAGI. Here the CDR3 reads CASSATGAETQYF. In DNA form, the CDR3 reads TGTGCCAGCAGCGCTACAGGGGCAGAGACCCAGTACTTC.

In its sample, this clone was seen a few times. The chain employs TRBV28 and TRBJ2-2; TRBD2 agrees at 11 bases. CDR3 length: 16 residues. With V trimmed by 5 bases and J by 5 bases, 7 bases remained unmatched. Germline CDR1 is MDHEN and CDR2 is SYDVKM. This chain's CDR3 is CASSPILAGVTGELFF. The CDR3 DNA sequence: TGTGCCAGCAGTCCGATACTAGCGGGAGTAACCGGGGAGCTGTTTTTT.

V is TRBV6-2 or TRBV6-3 and J is TRBJ1-5, with a tentative D call TRBD1 (6 bases). Germline assignment: CDR1 MNHEY and CDR2 SVGEGT. CDR3 length equals 16 residues. The germline V and J ends were trimmed by 2 bases and 4 bases, with 15 bases remaining between them. The CDR3 DNA follows: TGTGCCAGCAGTTACAGGTGGGACAATGTGAATCAGCCCCAGCATTTT. Its protein is CASSYRWDNVNQPQHF.

This clone was picked up one time. The rearrangement joins TRBV7-3 to TRBJ2-2, with TRBD2 matching over 8 bases. V dropped 6 bases and J dropped 4; count of bases not matched to a gene: 4. CDR1 and CDR2 from the germline V gene are SGHTA and FQGTGA. The CDR3 totals 14 residues. The CDR3 DNA follows: TGTGCCAGCAGTAGCGGGAAGGGCACCGGGGAGCTGTTTTTT. Amino acids: CASSSGKGTGELFF.

The sample holds one count of this clone. V gene TRBV18 combines with J gene TRBJ2-3; 7 bases match TRBD2. V gave up 0 bases and J gave up 1 base; unmatched junction bases: 4. CDR1 is KGHSH, CDR2 LQKENI, per germline. The CDR3 covers 16 residues. CDR3 residues: CASSPPSREGTDTQYF. The CDR3 DNA sequence: TGTGCCAGCTCACCACCGTCCCGGGAGGGCACAGATACGCAGTATTTT.